One and the same sample provided the 18 T cell receptor beta chains below, sequenced in a study of radiotherapy plus CTLA-4 blockade in lung cancer (dated by TCRdb to the late 2010s). Receptor libraries were prepared by the immunoSEQ multiplex PCR assay. As stored in TCRdb, this immuneACCESS dataset retains in-frame rearrangements with V and J assigned. A fraction of the clones does not appear; measured against another copy, unresolved V genes explain less than half of the discrepancy, and the remainder lacks a known reason. A total of about 85,000 clones appear in this sample, around 86% of them only once. The ten largest make up about 2% of the sample. Sequencing was performed on peripheral blood, taken from a patient treated with radiotherapy plus ipilimumab. The receptors derive from a human donor with non-small cell lung cancer who had a partial response to radiotherapy plus ipilimumab.

V gene TRBV5-4 combines with J gene TRBJ2-3; TRBD1 matches at 10 bases. J gave up 2 bases and V 3 bases, and 6 bases lay outside the gene matches. CDR3 length equals 16 residues. CDR1 SGHNT and CDR2 YYREEE come from the germline V gene (reference sequence). CDR3 coding DNA: TGTGCCAGCAGCTATTTTGGGACAGGGGCCACAGATACGCAGTATTTT. Its translation: CASSYFGTGATDTQYF.

V is TRBV7-8 and J is TRBJ1-1; 8 bases match TRBD1. Trimming removed 3 bases from V and 4 bases from J; junction bases left unmatched: 4. This CDR3 region has 14 residues. Germline values: CDR1 SGHVS, CDR2 FQNEAQ. The CDR3 reads CASSFFDRGTEAFF. The CDR3 region has the DNA TGTGCCAGCAGCTTTTTCGACAGGGGCACTGAAGCTTTCTTT.

The table lists this clone with a few counts. The gene calls are TRBV7-9 and TRBJ1-2; D gene ambiguous. V lost 1 base and J 8 bases, leaving 14 bases between the germline ends. Germline CDR1 SEHNR, CDR2 FQNEAQ (reference sequence). The CDR3 runs 14 residues. DNA for the CDR3: TGTGCCAGCAGCTTAGAGGCACCTACTAAAGGCTACACCTTC. The encoded protein is CASSLEAPTKGYTF.

This clone was found a few times. The chain has TRBV2 and TRBJ1-2; D is uncertain. This CDR3 comprises 14 residues. The germline V and J ends were trimmed by 6 bases and 7 bases, with 18 bases remaining between them. CDR1 is SNHLY, CDR2 FYNNEI, per germline. The CDR3 loop is CASRPNQSVSGYTF. The CDR3 nucleotides read TGTGCCAGCAGGCCCAACCAAAGTGTTAGTGGCTACACCTTC.

The rearrangement joins TRBV6-6 to TRBJ1-5; D remains ambiguous. The V end was cut by 6 bases, the J end by 3 bases, with 12 bases between. This CDR3 is 14 amino acids long. Germline CDR1 and CDR2: MNHNY and SVGAGI (reference sequence). The CDR3 is CASRREGDNQPQHF. The DNA of the CDR3 is TGTGCCAGCAGAAGGGAGGGTGACAATCAGCCCCAGCATTTT.

The CDR3 nucleotides read TGTGCCATCAGAGTCGGGTCGGACACTGAAGCTTTCTTT. It specifies CAIRVGSDTEAFF. The V call is TRBV10-3, the J call TRBJ1-1; no clear D gene. This CDR3 has 13 residues. Germline V lookup: CDR1 ENHRY, CDR2 SYGVKD. The V end was cut by 6 bases, the J end by 3 bases, with 11 bases between.

The chain combines TRBV5-5 with TRBJ2-7; 8 positions match TRBD1. Germline V lookup: CDR1 SGHKS, CDR2 YYEKEE (reference sequence). The CDR3 runs 14 residues. The junction had 8 bases not matched to a gene; V was cut back by 4 bases and J by 5 bases. The CDR3 loop reads CASSRGTGSNEQYF. The DNA for the CDR3 is TGTGCCAGCAGCAGAGGGACAGGTTCGAACGAGCAGTACTTC. The whole variable domain, filled in from reference TRBV5-5 and TRBJ2-7, reads DAGVTQSPTHLIKTRGQQVTLRCSPISGHKSVSWYQQVLGQGPQFIFQYYEKEERGRGNFPDRFSARQFPNYSSELNVNALLLGDSALYLCASSRGTGSNEQYFGPGTRLTVT.

This clone came up once. The V call is TRBV7-8, the J call TRBJ1-5, with a weak D call TRBD1 (5 bases). Germline assignment: CDR1 SGHVS and CDR2 FQNEAQ. CDR3 length: 15 residues. V lost 5 bases to trimming and J lost 3 bases, with 14 bases between them. The CDR3 DNA reads TGTGCCAGCAGCAGCGGGTCCAGGGCCAATCAGCCCCAGCATTTT. It is translated as CASSSGSRANQPQHF.

The rearrangement links TRBV4-3 to TRBJ2-5, with 8 bases aligning to TRBD2. Germline V gene sequence: CDR1 LGHNA, CDR2 YSLEER. V lost 0 bases and J lost 5; bases outside the gene matches: 5. There are 15 residues in the CDR3. CDR3 loop: CASSQDGLAGETQYF. The CDR3 DNA is TGCGCCAGCAGCCAAGATGGGCTAGCGGGCGAGACCCAGTACTTC.

The CDR3 DNA follows: TGTGCCAGCAGTGAATTCAGGGGTACAGGGGAGCTGTTTTTT. It is translated as CASSEFRGTGELFF. The chain joins TRBV2 to TRBJ2-2, with a possible D match to TRBD1 (6 bases). Trimming pared 2 bases from V and 8 bases from J, leaving 12 bases between. CDR3 size: 14 residues. Germline V lookup: CDR1 SNHLY, CDR2 FYNNEI.

The chain combines TRBV6-5 with TRBJ1-2; no clear D. The CDR3 covers 12 residues. The ends were cut back, 2 bases at V and 5 bases at J, with 6 bases in the middle. Germline V CDR1 and CDR2: MNHEY, SVGAGI. The CDR3: CASSYADYGYTF. CDR3 sequence (DNA): TGTGCCAGCAGTTACGCAGATTATGGCTACACCTTC.

This sequence joins TRBV2 and TRBJ2-1; 8 nucleotides match TRBD2. The CDR3 length is 15 residues. The germline V gene has CDR1 SNHLY and CDR2 FYNNEI. V dropped 4 bases and J dropped 0; count of bases not matched to a gene: 2. The CDR3 nucleotides read TGTGCCAGCAGTGTGAGCGGGAGCTCCTACAATGAGCAGTTCTTC. Its translation: CASSVSGSSYNEQFF.

The rearrangement uses TRBV7-8 and TRBJ2-7; 9 nucleotides agree with TRBD1. The V segment lost 1 base and the J segment 3 bases; nucleotides outside the gene matches: 4. The CDR3 sequence is 15 residues long. Germline lookup yields CDR1 SGHVS and CDR2 FQNEAQ. This CDR3 is CASSLGWDRVYEQYF. In DNA form, the CDR3 reads TGTGCCAGCAGCTTAGGATGGGACAGGGTCTACGAGCAGTACTTC.

The rearrangement uses TRBV30 and TRBJ2-2; unclear D gene. The CDR3 has 10 amino acids. Germline V gene sequence: CDR1 GTSNPN, CDR2 SVGIG (reference sequence). Trimming took off 2 bases at V and 8 bases at J, with 3 bases between the two ends. The DNA of the CDR3 is TGTGCCTGGAGTCTGGGGGAGCTGTTTTTT. This encodes CAWSLGELFF.

The chain couples TRBV4-1 to TRBJ2-5, with TRBD2 as a possible D gene (6 bases). Germline assignment: CDR1 MGHRA and CDR2 YSYEKL. The CDR3 is made up of 14 amino acids. Trimming took 4 bases from V and 3 from J, leaving 12 bases between them. The CDR3, as DNA: TGCGCCAGCAGCCCCTCTTGGGGGGAAGAGACCCAGTACTTC. Its protein is CASSPSWGEETQYF.

The genes are TRBV28 and TRBJ2-7, with 8 bases lining up with TRBD2. Germline lookup yields CDR1 MDHEN and CDR2 SYDVKM. With 4 bases clipped from V and 3 bases from J, the junction kept 11 bases outside the gene matches. The CDR3 is 16 residues long. CDR3 region: CASSSPGGENFYEQYF. Here the CDR3 DNA reads TGTGCCAGCAGTTCCCCGGGAGGGGAAAACTTCTACGAGCAGTACTTC.

The V call is TRBV19, the J call TRBJ2-2; TRBD2 matches at 8 bases. CDR1 and CDR2 (germline): LNHDA, SQIVND (reference sequence). This CDR3 region has 16 residues. J was trimmed by 5 bases and V by 1 base; bases with no gene match: 6. This CDR3 reads CASSIGLGGGTGELFF. Written as DNA, the CDR3 is TGTGCCAGTAGTATAGGTCTCGGGGGGGGGACCGGGGAGCTGTTTTTT.

The chain joins TRBV6-5 to TRBJ1-2; tentatively, D is TRBD1 (6 bases). CDR3 size: 12 residues. Trimming cost V 6 bases and J 5 bases, with 10 bases left between them. In germline, CDR1 is MNHEY, CDR2 SVGAGI. The CDR3 sequence: CASRDSKYGYTF. Written as DNA, the CDR3 is TGTGCCAGCAGGGACAGCAAGTATGGCTACACCTTC.